This T cell receptor beta chain was retrieved from a study of blood T cell repertoires in COVID-19. Study at large: The United States, Italy and Spain were the sources of the acute and convalescent COVID-19 samples. Sources were T cells, B-cell-depleted T cells, or PBMCs; the material itself was cDNA or gDNA.

The CDR3 covers 16 residues. CDR1 is SGHTA, CDR2 FQGNSA, per germline. V lost 5 bases, J lost 5 bases, and 9 bases stayed unmatched. Original analysis: Nucleated cell counts were estimated from reference gene primer amplification. Sequenced by immunoSEQ multiplex PCR; TCRdb stores in-frame clones only, minus some. V and J calls and clone size are as listed in that table; D and trimming were resolved from the DNA. This table holds a few hundred thousand clones, roughly 90% found once. This clonotype was sampled from a man aged 18-30 years with active or convalescent COVID-19. V and J are TRBV7-2 and TRBJ2-3, with TRBD2 matching 11 bases. Sequencing used peripheral blood. This CDR3 reads CASSKLAGARRDTQYF. Here the CDR3 DNA reads TGTGCCAGCAGCAAACTAGCGGGGGCCCGTCGAGATACGCAGTATTTT. The full variable domain, rest sourced from reference TRBV7-2 and TRBJ2-3, is GAGVSQSPSNKVTEKGKDVELRCDPISGHTALYWYRQSLGQGLEFLIYFQGNSAPDKSGLPSDRFSAERTGGSVSTLTIQRTQQEDSAVYLCASSKLAGARRDTQYFGPGTRLTVL.